The clone carrying this T cell receptor (beta chain) was observed a single time. The antigen is undetermined. This CDR3 is 14 amino acids long. With 10 bases removed from V and 0 bases from J, the gap between germline ends came to 16 bases. Germline-derived CDR1 and CDR2 are ENHRY and SYGVKD. These data belong to a study of vaccination and CD4 T cells after COVID-19. Study summary: Convalescent individuals exhibited SARS-CoV-2 positivity on nasal swab PCR, with about 9 mild and one severe presentation. Post-vaccine sampling followed dose two by a median about 70 days (range 14 to 241). Convalescent participants consisted of six males and four females, two being Hispanic. Whole-study results and caveats: Clonotypes reactive to SARS-CoV-2 had a median that went up from approximately 21 to 40, but not significantly.

TCRdb redid the calling of the PCR reads with MiXCR, one entry per CDR3 protein. The sample contains about 18,000 distinct CDR3 sequences, about 60% of which appear only once. Material: CD4+ T cells from blood, obtained after SARS-CoV-2 vaccination. The TCR originated in a human donor who had recovered from COVID-19. This rearrangement joins TRBV10-3 to TRBJ2-7; weak D call: TRBD2 (6 bases). The CDR3 region is CASSPAGTSYEQYF. CDR3 sequence (DNA): TGTGCCAGCTCACCAGCGGGTACCTCCTACGAGCAGTACTTC.